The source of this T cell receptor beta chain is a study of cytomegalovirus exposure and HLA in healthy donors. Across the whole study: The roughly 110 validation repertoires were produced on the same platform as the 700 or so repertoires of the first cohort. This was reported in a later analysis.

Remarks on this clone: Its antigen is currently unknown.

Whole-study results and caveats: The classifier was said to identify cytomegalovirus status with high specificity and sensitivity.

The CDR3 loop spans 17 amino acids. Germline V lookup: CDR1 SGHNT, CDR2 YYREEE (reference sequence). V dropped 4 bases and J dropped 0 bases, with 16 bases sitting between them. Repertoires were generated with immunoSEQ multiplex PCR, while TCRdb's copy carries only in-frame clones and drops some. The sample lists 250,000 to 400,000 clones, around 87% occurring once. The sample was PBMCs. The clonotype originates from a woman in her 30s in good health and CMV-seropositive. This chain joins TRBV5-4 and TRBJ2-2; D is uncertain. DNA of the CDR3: TGTGCCAGCAGCCCTAGGACCGCTATTACGAACACCGGGGAGCTGTTTTTT. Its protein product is CASSPRTAITNTGELFF.